This T cell receptor (beta chain) came from a study of blood T cells in healthy people across ages. V was clipped by 0 bases and J by 2 bases; unmatched bases: 5. This CDR3 is 16 amino acids long. In germline, CDR1 is MDHEN, CDR2 SYDVKM. The second PCR ran roughly 6 to 11 cycles with a sample-barcoded 5' primer and J-beta primers. In TCRdb, the 5' RACE reads were re-called with MiXCR into one record per CDR3 protein. This table has almost 800,000 distinct CDR3 sequences, 55% to 70% appearing once. V and J are TRBV28 and TRBJ2-3, with 7 bases matching TRBD2. The sample consisted of blood. This receptor was taken from a young man in good health. The DNA of the CDR3 is TGTGCCAGCAGTTTATGGTCTAGCGGAGTCACAGATACGCAGTATTTT. As protein: CASSLWSSGVTDTQYF.